This T cell receptor beta chain stems from a study of neurological immune-mediated disorders. The cDNA was synthesized by 5'RACE incorporating 10-nucleotide random UMIs. TCRdb ran MiXCR on the 5' RACE reads and lists one entry per CDR3 protein. Among some 20,000 distinct CDR3 sequences, around 13% were seen once, and the ten largest hold 7.8%. In this sample, this clonotype turned up many times. Its antigen remains unidentified. General study points: No expanded-clone CDR3 amino acid sequence recurred across subjects, suggesting private TCR-beta repertoires. While HTLV-1-associated myelopathy showed the greatest TCR clonal expansion, multiple sclerosis showed the least, falling below healthy controls.

V lost 2 bases, J lost 5 bases, and 5 bases stayed unmatched. Per germline, CDR1 SGHRS and CDR2 YFSETQ. This CDR3 contains 14 residues. For the sorted libraries, roughly 1 million CD4+ or CD8+ T cells were used. This receptor was identified in a woman aged 60-75 years with HTLV-1-associated myelopathy (HAM/TSP). The chain carries TRBV5-1 and TRBJ2-5; 8 bases are shared with TRBD1. Material for sequencing was CD4+ T cells from blood. CDR3 loop: CASSFSGGVETQYF. CDR3 DNA: TGCGCCAGCAGCTTCTCAGGGGGCGTTGAGACCCAGTACTTC.